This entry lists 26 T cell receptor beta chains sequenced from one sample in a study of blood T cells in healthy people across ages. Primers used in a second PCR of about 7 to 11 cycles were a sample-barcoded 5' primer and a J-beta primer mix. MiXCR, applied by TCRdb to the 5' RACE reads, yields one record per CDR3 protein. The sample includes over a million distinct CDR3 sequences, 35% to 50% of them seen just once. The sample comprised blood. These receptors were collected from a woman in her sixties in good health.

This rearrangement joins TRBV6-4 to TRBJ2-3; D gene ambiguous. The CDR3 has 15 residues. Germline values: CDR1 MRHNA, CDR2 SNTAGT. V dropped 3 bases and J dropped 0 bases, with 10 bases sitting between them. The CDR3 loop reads CASSEIDGSTDTQYF. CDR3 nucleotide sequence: TGTGCCAGCAGTGAGATAGACGGTAGCACAGATACGCAGTATTTT.

CDR3 DNA: TGTGCCATCGCCGGGACTAGCAGGAATGAGCAGTACTTC. It yields the protein CAIAGTSRNEQYF. The V gene is TRBV10-3, the J gene TRBJ2-7, with 9 bases matching TRBD2. Germline assignment: CDR1 ENHRY and CDR2 SYGVKD. Trimming removed 8 bases from V and 7 bases from J; junction bases left unmatched: 9. The CDR3 consists of 13 residues.

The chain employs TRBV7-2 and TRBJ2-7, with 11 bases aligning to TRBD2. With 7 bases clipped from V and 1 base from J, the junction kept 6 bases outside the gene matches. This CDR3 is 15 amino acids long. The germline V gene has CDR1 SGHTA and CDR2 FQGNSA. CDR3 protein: CASTPLAGGSYEQYF. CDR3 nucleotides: TGTGCCAGCACCCCCCTAGCGGGAGGTTCCTACGAGCAGTACTTC.

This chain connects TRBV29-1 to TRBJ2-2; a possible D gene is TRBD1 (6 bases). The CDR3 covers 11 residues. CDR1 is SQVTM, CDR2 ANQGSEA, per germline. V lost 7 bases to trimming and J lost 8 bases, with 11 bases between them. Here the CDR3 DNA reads TGCAGCGCAGGGGCAGGGGGGGAGCTGTTTTTT. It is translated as CSAGAGGELFF.

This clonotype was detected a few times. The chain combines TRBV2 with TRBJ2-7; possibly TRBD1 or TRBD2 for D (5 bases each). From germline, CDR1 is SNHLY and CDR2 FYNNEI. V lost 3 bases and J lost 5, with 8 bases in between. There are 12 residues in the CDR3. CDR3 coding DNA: TGTGCCAGCAGTGATTGGGGGAACGAGCAGTACTTC. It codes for CASSDWGNEQYF.

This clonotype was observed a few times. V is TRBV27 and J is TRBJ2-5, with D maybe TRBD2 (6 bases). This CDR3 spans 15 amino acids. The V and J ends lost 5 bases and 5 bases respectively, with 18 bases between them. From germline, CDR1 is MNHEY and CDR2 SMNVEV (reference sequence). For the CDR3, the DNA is TGTGCCAGCAGTCCCCTCGGGGAGGTCGAGGAGACCCAGTACTTC. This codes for CASSPLGEVEETQYF.

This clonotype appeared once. The CDR3 here is CASGLWSYEQYF. CDR3 coding DNA: TGTGCCAGCGGGTTGTGGTCCTACGAGCAGTACTTC. The rearrangement links TRBV5-6 to TRBJ2-7, with unresolved D. The V end lost 7 bases, the J end lost 1 base, and 9 bases lay between the germline ends. The CDR3 length is 12 residues. Germline values: CDR1 SGHDT, CDR2 YYEEEE.

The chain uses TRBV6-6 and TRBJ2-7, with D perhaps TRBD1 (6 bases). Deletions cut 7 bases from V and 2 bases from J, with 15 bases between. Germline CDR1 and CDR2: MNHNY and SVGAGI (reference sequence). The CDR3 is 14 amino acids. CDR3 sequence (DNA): TGTGCCAGCAAAAAAGGGACACCTCCCTACGAGCAGTACTTC. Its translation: CASKKGTPPYEQYF.

The CDR3 protein is CASSSPPDRVNEKLFF. In DNA form, the CDR3 reads TGTGCCAGCAGTTCGCCCCCGGACAGGGTTAATGAAAAACTGTTTTTT. The J gene is TRBJ1-4, the V gene TRBV28; 8 nucleotides line up with TRBD1. V lost 4 bases, J lost 4 bases, and 8 bases stayed unmatched. This CDR3 is built from 16 residues. Germline loops: CDR1 MDHEN, CDR2 SYDVKM.

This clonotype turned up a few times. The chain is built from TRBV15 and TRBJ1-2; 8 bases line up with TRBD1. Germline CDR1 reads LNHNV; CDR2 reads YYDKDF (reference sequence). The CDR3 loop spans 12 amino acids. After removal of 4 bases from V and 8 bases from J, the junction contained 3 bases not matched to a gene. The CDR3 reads CATSIAGGGYTF. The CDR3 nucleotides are TGTGCCACCAGCATCGCAGGGGGCGGCTACACCTTC.

In nucleotides, the CDR3 is TGTGCCAGCAGTCCTGACAGGGCAATGCAGTTCTTC. It specifies CASSPDRAMQFF. The genes are TRBV2 and TRBJ2-1; 7 positions agree with TRBD1. The CDR3 is 12 residues long. V trimming: 5 bases; J trimming: 12 bases; junction bases outside the gene matches: 7. Germline CDR1 SNHLY, CDR2 FYNNEI.

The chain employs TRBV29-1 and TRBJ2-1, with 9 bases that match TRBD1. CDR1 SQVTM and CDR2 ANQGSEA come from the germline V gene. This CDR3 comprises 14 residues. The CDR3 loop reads CIARGHRGHYEQFF. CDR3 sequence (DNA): TGCATCGCAAGGGGGCACAGGGGGCACTACGAGCAGTTCTTC.

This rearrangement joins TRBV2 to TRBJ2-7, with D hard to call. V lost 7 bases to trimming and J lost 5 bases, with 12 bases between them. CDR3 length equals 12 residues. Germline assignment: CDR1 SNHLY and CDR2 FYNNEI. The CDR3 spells CASIGQFNEQYF. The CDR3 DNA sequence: TGTGCCAGCATTGGCCAGTTTAACGAGCAGTACTTC.

The DNA for the CDR3 is TGTGCCAGCAGCTCAACTGTGACAGGGAAAGAGACCCAGTACTTC. This sequence encodes CASSSTVTGKETQYF. The chain employs TRBV7-2 and TRBJ2-5, with 7 positions matching TRBD1. This CDR3 is 15 amino acids long. J lost 3 bases, V lost 4 bases, and 8 bases had no gene match. Per germline, CDR1 SGHTA and CDR2 FQGNSA. Full variable domain (outside the CDR3, taken from reference TRBV7-2 and TRBJ2-5): GAGVSQSPSNKVTEKGKDVELRCDPISGHTALYWYRQSLGQGLEFLIYFQGNSAPDKSGLPSDRFSAERTGGSVSTLTIQRTQQEDSAVYLCASSSTVTGKETQYFGPGTRLLVL.

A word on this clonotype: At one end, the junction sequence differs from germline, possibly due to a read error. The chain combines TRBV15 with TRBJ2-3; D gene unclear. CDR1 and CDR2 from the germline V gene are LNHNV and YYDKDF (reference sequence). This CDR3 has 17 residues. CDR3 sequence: CVTSRGGSSPSQDTQYF. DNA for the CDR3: TGTGTCACCAGCAGAGGTGGTAGCAGTCCATCTCAAGATACGCAGTATTTT.

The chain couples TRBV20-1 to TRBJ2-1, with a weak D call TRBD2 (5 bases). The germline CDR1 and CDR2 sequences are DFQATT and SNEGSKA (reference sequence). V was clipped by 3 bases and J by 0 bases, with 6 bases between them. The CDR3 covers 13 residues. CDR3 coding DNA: TGCAGTGCTAGCGGGGTCTCCTACAATGAGCAGTTCTTC. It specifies CSASGVSYNEQFF.

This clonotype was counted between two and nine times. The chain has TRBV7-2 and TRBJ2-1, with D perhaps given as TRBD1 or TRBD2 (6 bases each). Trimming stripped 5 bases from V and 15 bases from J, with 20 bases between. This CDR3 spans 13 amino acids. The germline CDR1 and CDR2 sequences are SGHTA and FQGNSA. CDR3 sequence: CASSRRGPLWMFF. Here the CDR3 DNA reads TGTGCCAGCAGCCGCCGGGGGCCCCTTTGGATGTTCTTC.

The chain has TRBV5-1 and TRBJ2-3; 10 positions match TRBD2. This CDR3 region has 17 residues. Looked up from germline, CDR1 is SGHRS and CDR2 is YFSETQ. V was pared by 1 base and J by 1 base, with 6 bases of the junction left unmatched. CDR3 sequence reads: CASSLFSLAGGTDTQYF. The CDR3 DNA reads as TGCGCCAGCAGCTTGTTCAGCCTAGCGGGAGGCACAGATACGCAGTATTTT.

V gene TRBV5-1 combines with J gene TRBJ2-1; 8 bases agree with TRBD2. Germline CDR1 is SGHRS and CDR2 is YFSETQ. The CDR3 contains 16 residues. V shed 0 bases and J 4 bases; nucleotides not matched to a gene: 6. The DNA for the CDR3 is TGCGCCAGCAGCTTGGCCCCAGCGGGAGTTTACAATGAGCAGTTCTTC. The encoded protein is CASSLAPAGVYNEQFF.

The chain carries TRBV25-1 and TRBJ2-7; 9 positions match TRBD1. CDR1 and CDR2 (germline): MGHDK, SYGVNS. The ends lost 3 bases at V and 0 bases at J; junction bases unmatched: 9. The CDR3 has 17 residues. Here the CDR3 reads CASSDLNRDRASYEQYF. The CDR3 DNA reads TGTGCCAGCAGTGATTTAAACCGGGACAGGGCCTCCTACGAGCAGTACTTC.

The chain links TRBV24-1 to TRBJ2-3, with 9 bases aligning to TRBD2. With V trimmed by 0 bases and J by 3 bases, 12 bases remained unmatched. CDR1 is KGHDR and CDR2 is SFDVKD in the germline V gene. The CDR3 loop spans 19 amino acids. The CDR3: CATSDLSGAQREVTDTQYF. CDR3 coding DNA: TGTGCCACCAGTGATTTGTCAGGGGCCCAGCGGGAGGTAACAGATACGCAGTATTTT.

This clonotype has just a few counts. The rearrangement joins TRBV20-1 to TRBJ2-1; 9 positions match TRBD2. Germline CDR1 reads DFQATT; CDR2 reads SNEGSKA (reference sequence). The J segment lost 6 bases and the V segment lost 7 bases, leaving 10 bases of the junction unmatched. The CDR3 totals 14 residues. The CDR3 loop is CSGIRLAGSNEQFF. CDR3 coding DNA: TGCAGTGGAATCAGGCTAGCGGGGTCCAATGAGCAGTTCTTC.

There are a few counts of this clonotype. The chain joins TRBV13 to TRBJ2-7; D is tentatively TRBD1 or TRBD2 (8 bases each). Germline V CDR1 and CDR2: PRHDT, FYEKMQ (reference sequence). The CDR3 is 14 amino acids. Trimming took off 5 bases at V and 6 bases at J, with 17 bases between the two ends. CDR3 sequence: CASSPGQGLVEQYF. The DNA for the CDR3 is TGTGCCAGCAGCCCAGGACAGGGACTAGTCGAGCAGTACTTC. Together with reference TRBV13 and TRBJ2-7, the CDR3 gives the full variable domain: AAGVIQSPRHLIKEKRETATLKCYPIPRHDTVYWYQQGPGQDPQFLISFYEKMQSDKGSIPDRFSAQQFSDYHSELNMSSLELGDSALYFCASSPGQGLVEQYFGPGTRLTVT.

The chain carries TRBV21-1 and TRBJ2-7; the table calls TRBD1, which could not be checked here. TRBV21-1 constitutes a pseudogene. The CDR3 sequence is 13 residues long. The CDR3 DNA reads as TGTGCCAGCACGGGGGGCTCCGCCTACGAGCAGTACTTC. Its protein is CASTGGSAYEQYF.

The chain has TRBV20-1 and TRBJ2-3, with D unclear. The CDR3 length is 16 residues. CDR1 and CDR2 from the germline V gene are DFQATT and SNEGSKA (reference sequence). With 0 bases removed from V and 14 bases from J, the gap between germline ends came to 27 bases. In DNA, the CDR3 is TGCAGTGCTAGAGATCGCAGCTGGGGTTTGGGTCAAACGGGGTATTTT. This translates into CSARDRSWGLGQTGYF.

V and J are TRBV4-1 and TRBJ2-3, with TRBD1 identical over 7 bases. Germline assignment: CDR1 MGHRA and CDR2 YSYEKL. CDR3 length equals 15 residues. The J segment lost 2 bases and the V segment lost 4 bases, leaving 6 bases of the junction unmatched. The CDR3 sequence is CASSPTGVVTDTQYF. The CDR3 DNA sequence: TGCGCCAGCAGCCCCACAGGGGTGGTCACAGATACGCAGTATTTT.